The text below deals with one TCR beta chain. Its antigen is unidentified. This entry comes from a study of T cells in Graves' hyperthyroidism and ophthalmopathy. CDR3 length: 13 amino acids. The germline gives CDR1 MNHNS, CDR2 SASEGT. The trim removed 4 bases at V and 5 bases at J, leaving 3 bases unmatched. From RNA transcripts, TCR beta CDR3 regions were amplified. During a first-round RT-PCR of the TCR CDR3, the HTBI primer set was used. TCRdb used MiXCR to reprocess the multiplex PCR reads, holding one entry per CDR3 protein. Of approximately 430,000 distinct CDR3 sequences in the sample, 15% to 17% are singletons; the top ten hold roughly 7.4%. Study results and caveats: The model made its ophthalmopathy prediction, and onset followed a median around 6.9 months later.

The source of this sequence is a woman under 30 with Graves' hyperthyroidism. The J gene is TRBJ2-3, the V gene TRBV6-1; TRBD1 aligns across 7 bases. The sequencing sample was made of blood. CDR3 coding DNA: TGTGCCAGCAGTGCCCGGGACAGAGATACGCAGTATTTT. Amino acid sequence: CASSARDRDTQYF.